The entry below describes one T cell receptor beta chain. The antigen is not known. These data belong to a study of regulatory T cells in long-lasting Graves disease. Construction of the TCR beta libraries employed iRepertoire HTBI primers in conjunction with Arm-PCR of CDR3 regions. TCRdb re-called the multiplex PCR reads with MiXCR, one entry per CDR3 protein. The sample contains under 800,000 distinct CDR3 sequences, 16% of which appear only once. The time point: newly diagnosed GD, antithyroid drugs for less than 3 months. The TCR library was prepared using RNA isolated from PBMCs. Nine milliliters of peripheral blood were taken and placed in EDTA tubes. The CDR3 has 14 residues. V was clipped by 6 bases and J by 7 bases, with 16 bases between them. Per the germline V gene, CDR1 is MNHNS and CDR2 is SASEGT. Findings and limits, study-wide: Favoring TRBV28, TRBJ1-2 and TRBJ2-5 was a feature seen in persistent disease.

Separately, the same data were catalogued under a study of T cells in Graves' hyperthyroidism and ophthalmopathy.

The rearrangement uses TRBV6-1 and TRBJ2-1, with D perhaps matching TRBD1 or TRBD2 (5 bases each). Sequencing was performed on peripheral blood mononuclear cells (PBMCs), taken at new diagnosis, from a patient treated with antithyroid drugs. The clonotype originates from a woman in her 30s with Graves disease. CDR3 in DNA: TGTGCCAGCAGGGATCCGGGACCCCGAAATGAGCAGTTCTTC. This gives the protein CASRDPGPRNEQFF.